This TCR beta chain is drawn from a study of blood T cell repertoires in COVID-19. This clone was seen just once. Libraries were prepared by immunoSEQ multiplex PCR; TCRdb keeps only in-frame clonotypes and omits some of them. The sample carries more than 300,000 clones, 70% to 90% recorded once. The germline CDR1 and CDR2 sequences are MNHEY and SVGAGI. V lost 3 bases, J lost 6 bases, and 9 bases lay in between. The length of the CDR3 is 14 residues. Sequencing was performed on PBMCs or T cells enriched from blood (not recorded which). The clonotype originates from a man under 40 who had recovered from COVID-19. The chain links TRBV6-5 to TRBJ1-6; tentative D call: TRBD1 (5 bases). The DNA for the CDR3 is TGTGCCAGCAGTTATAGACAGATTAATTCACCCCTCCACTTT. The encoded protein is CASSYRQINSPLHF.